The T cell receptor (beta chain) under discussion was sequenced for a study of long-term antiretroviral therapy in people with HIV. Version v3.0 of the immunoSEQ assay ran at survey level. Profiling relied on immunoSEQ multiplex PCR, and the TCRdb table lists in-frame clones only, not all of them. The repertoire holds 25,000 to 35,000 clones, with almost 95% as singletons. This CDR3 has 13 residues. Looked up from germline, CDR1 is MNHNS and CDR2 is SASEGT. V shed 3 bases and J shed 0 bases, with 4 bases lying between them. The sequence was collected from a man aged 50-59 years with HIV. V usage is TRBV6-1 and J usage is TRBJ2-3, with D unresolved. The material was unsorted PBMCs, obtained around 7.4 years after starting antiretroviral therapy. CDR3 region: CASSDGSTDTQYF. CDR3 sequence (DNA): TGTGCCAGCAGTGACGGGAGCACAGATACGCAGTATTTT.